The rows below give T cell receptor beta chains drawn from one sample of a study of control samples from healthy donors and cancer patients. The table came from immunoSEQ multiplex PCR; TCRdb's copy has only in-frame clones and leaves some out. The sample contains 230,000 or so clones, 90% to 95% of which appear only once. Sequencing was carried out using blood. These receptors all come from a man in his fifties in good health. Each CDR3 is given with its conserved first and last residue. The D gene is left open where the match is weak. Clone sizes are given selectively: once, few, many, or a class where the clone is expanded.

J gene,V gene,clone size,D gene,CDR3 DNA,CDR3 protein
TRBJ2-6,TRBV3-1/TRBV3-2,.,.,TGTGCCAGCAGCCTCTCTGGGGCCAACGTCCTGACTTTC,CASSLSGANVLTF
TRBJ1-4,TRBV4-2,.,.,TGTGCCAGCAGCCAAGACCCCATCTTTGTGGCGAGTAATGAAAAACTGTTTTTT,CASSQDPIFVASNEKLFF
TRBJ1-4,TRBV4-2,.,.,TGTGCCAGCAGCCAATCCCACCGGGGCCCAACTAATGAAAAACTGTTTTTT,CASSQSHRGPTNEKLFF
TRBJ2-5,TRBV20-1,.,.,TGCAGTGCTGCCTCGGAGACCCAGTACTTC,CSAASETQYF
TRBJ2-3,TRBV15,.,.,TGTGCCACCAGCAGAGACCAGTGGGATACGCAGTATTTT,CATSRDQWDTQYF
TRBJ2-3,TRBV24-1,.,TRBD1,TGTGCCACCAGTGAAGCTAATCCTGGACAGGTAAACACAGATACGCAGTATTTT,CATSEANPGQVNTDTQYF
TRBJ1-3,TRBV24-1,.,.,TGTGCCACCAGCTCTGGCGCCTCTGGAAACACCATATATTTT,CATSSGASGNTIYF
TRBJ2-1,TRBV5-1,.,TRBD1,TGCGCCAGCAGCTTTTCGGGGACAGATATTTCTCAGTTCTTC,CASSFSGTDISQFF
TRBJ2-7,TRBV7-9,.,.,TGTGCCAGCAGCTTCCTCGGTAGCTCCTACGAGCAGTACTTC,CASSFLGSSYEQYF
TRBJ2-3,TRBV9,.,.,TGTGCCAGCAGCGCCGGGGCAGATACGCAGTATTTT,CASSAGADTQYF
TRBJ1-3,TRBV10-3,.,TRBD1,TGTGCCATCAGGGGACAGGGAATCTCTGGAAACACCATATATTTT,CAIRGQGISGNTIYF
TRBJ1-2,TRBV7-9,.,TRBD1,TGTGCCAGCAGCCAGGGGGCAGAGGGTATGAGCGGCTACACCTTC,CASSQGAEGMSGYTF
TRBJ2-1,TRBV28,.,.,TGTGCCAGCAGCTCGACAGGGAGGGTGAATGAGCAGTTCTTC,CASSSTGRVNEQFF
TRBJ1-5,TRBV6-5,.,TRBD1,TGTGCCAGCGAGACCCCCGGGACAGGGTCAAGAGCCCAGCATTTT,CASETPGTGSRAQHF
TRBJ2-5,TRBV9,.,.,TGTGCCAGCAGCTCCCGGGGAGCGTTTGACGAGACCCAGTACTTC,CASSSRGAFDETQYF
TRBJ1-6,TRBV27,.,.,TGTGCCAGCAGGGAGAGGGTTTCACCCCTCCACTTT,CASRERVSPLHF
TRBJ1-1,TRBV18,.,.,TGTGCCAGCTCACTTACGACTGTAGACACTGAAGCTTTCTTT,CASSLTTVDTEAFF
TRBJ1-2,TRBV4-3,.,.,TGCGCCAGCAGCCTCCGACAGGATCCTAACTATGGCTACACCTTC,CASSLRQDPNYGYTF
TRBJ1-2,TRBV7-9,once,.,TGTGCCAGCAGCTTAGGGGTGGGCTATGGCTACACCTTC,CASSLGVGYGYTF
TRBJ1-1,TRBV28,.,.,TGTGCCAGCAGTTTACAGGGGCGAGGGACTGAAGCTTTCTTT,CASSLQGRGTEAFF
TRBJ1-1,TRBV6-5,once,.,TGTGCCAGCAGAATAGCGATTAGGGACACTGAAGCTTTCTTT,CASRIAIRDTEAFF
TRBJ2-7,TRBV30,.,.,TGTGCCTGGAGTACCGGGTTCGACGAGCAGTACTTC,CAWSTGFDEQYF
TRBJ2-1,TRBV9,.,.,TGTGCCAGCAGCGCGGACGGCTTTCGCTACAATGAGCAGTTCTTC,CASSADGFRYNEQFF
TRBJ2-1,TRBV6-1,once,.,TGTGCCAGCAGTGAAGCGCTGGGGAGGACCTACAATGAGCAGTTCTTC,CASSEALGRTYNEQFF
TRBJ2-2,TRBV4-3,once,TRBD2,TGCGCCAGCAGCCAAGGGCGGGGGGGGGAGCTGTTTTTT,CASSQGRGGELFF
TRBJ2-7,TRBV6-6,.,.,TGTGCCAGCCGAGGGCCAGCCTCCTACGAGCAGTACTTC,CASRGPASYEQYF
TRBJ1-5,TRBV18,.,.,TGTGCCAGCTCACCGGCGGGGGGCGGGGCGGATCAGCCCCAGCATTTT,CASSPAGGGADQPQHF